This T cell receptor beta chain appears in the sequencing data of a study of blood T cell repertoires in COVID-19. Study-level information: Donors in the United States, Italy and Spain gave samples during acute or convalescent COVID-19. T cells, B-cell-depleted T cells, or PBMCs supplied cDNA or gDNA.

CDR3 length: 15 amino acids. Germline CDR1 reads MNHEY; CDR2 reads SMNVEV (reference sequence). Trimming took 5 bases from V and 4 from J, leaving 12 bases between them. Under the authors' procedure: Amplification of reference gene primers was used by the study to estimate nucleated cell counts. Using immunoSEQ multiplex PCR, the repertoire was profiled, and TCRdb retains in-frame clones only, with some absent. Clone size and the V and J calls come from that table; the DNA yielded D and trimming. The repertoire includes some 65,000 clones, 88% of them detected once, and roughly 20% sits in the top ten.

The genes are TRBV27 and TRBJ1-6; D not resolved. Sequences were obtained from peripheral blood. This TCR came from a woman of 80 years or more with active COVID-19. The CDR3 sequence: CASSPGVGYNSPLHF. CDR3 in DNA: TGTGCCAGCAGTCCCGGGGTGGGATATAATTCACCCCTCCACTTT.